These 18 T cell receptor beta chains were all obtained from the same sample, sequenced in a study of shared clonotypes between healthy human individuals. The protocol was immunoSEQ multiplex PCR, while the TCRdb copy is restricted to in-frame clones and leaves out a portion. The top ten hold more than 0.9% of the sample, which has over a million clones, more than 95% seen once. The sequenced sample consisted of naive CD4+ T cells sorted from blood. The sample's subset: CD45RA+ positively selected. All receptors derive from a man aged 25 to 45 in good health.

The chain's CDR3 is CASSLSGDRGYEQYF. CDR3 in DNA: TGTGCCAGCAGCTTAAGTGGGGACAGGGGCTACGAGCAGTACTTC. The chain recombines TRBV7-2 with TRBJ2-7; 10 bases align to TRBD1. Germline loops: CDR1 SGHTA, CDR2 FQGNSA. The V and J ends lost 2 bases and 3 bases, in that order; junction bases with no gene match: 4. This CDR3 is 15 amino acids long.

A single count supports this clone. The chain employs TRBV9 and TRBJ1-1, with 7 bases that match TRBD1. The CDR3 runs 15 residues. CDR1 and CDR2 from the germline V gene are SGDLS and YYNGEE. The J segment lost 4 bases and the V segment lost 1 base, leaving 7 bases of the junction unmatched. The CDR3 region is CASSVHAQGSTEAFF. CDR3 in DNA: TGTGCCAGCAGCGTACACGCACAGGGGAGCACTGAAGCTTTCTTT.

V usage is TRBV28 and J usage is TRBJ2-3, with 8 positions matching TRBD2. The CDR3 is made up of 15 amino acids. Germline V lookup: CDR1 MDHEN, CDR2 SYDVKM. Germline trimming cut 3 bases from V and 5 bases from J; bases unmatched to any gene: 7. For the CDR3, the DNA is TGTGCCAGCAGTTTTACGGGAGGGCCTATAGATACGCAGTATTTT. It translates to CASSFTGGPIDTQYF.

The chain links TRBV2 to TRBJ2-1; 13 nucleotides match TRBD2. Germline CDR1 reads SNHLY; CDR2 reads FYNNEI. With V trimmed by 10 bases and J by 1 base, 7 bases remained unmatched. The CDR3 sequence is 16 residues long. CDR3 amino acids: CATRTSGSESYNEQFF. The CDR3 nucleotides read TGTGCCACACGGACTAGCGGGAGTGAATCCTACAATGAGCAGTTCTTC.

This sequence joins TRBV2 and TRBJ1-2, with 7 bases identical to TRBD1. Germline CDR1 is SNHLY and CDR2 is FYNNEI. This CDR3 spans 11 amino acids. Unmatched junction bases numbered 1, after V lost 8 bases and J lost 4 bases. As DNA, the CDR3 is TGTGCCAGCGGGACAGTCTATGGCTACACCTTC. This encodes CASGTVYGYTF.

The chain combines TRBV19 with TRBJ1-2; D unclear. This CDR3 contains 15 residues. Germline V gene data show CDR1 as LNHDA and CDR2 as SQIVND (reference sequence). Trimming stripped 5 bases from V and 3 bases from J, with 16 bases between. The CDR3, as DNA: TGTGCCAGTAGTCCGGGTACCTCGAGGGACTATGGCTACACCTTC. It specifies CASSPGTSRDYGYTF.

The chain links TRBV6-6 to TRBJ1-5; D perhaps matches TRBD1 (6 bases). Germline V gene lookup returns CDR1 MNHNY and CDR2 SVGAGI (reference sequence). This CDR3 region has 14 residues. V gave up 5 bases and J gave up 6 bases, with 14 bases separating them. The CDR3 coding sequence is TGTGCCAGCAGTATACAGGGAGGCGGTCAGCCCCAGCATTTT. As protein: CASSIQGGGQPQHF.

The chain recombines TRBV28 with TRBJ2-7; D is perhaps TRBD1 (5 bases). V was shortened by 8 bases and J by 0 bases, with 20 bases between the two germline ends. The CDR3 length is 16 residues. The germline CDR1 and CDR2 sequences are MDHEN and SYDVKM. The CDR3 spells CASFPGSAETSYEQYF. CDR3 in DNA: TGTGCCAGCTTCCCAGGGTCGGCGGAGACCTCCTACGAGCAGTACTTC.

The rearrangement links TRBV25-1 to TRBJ1-5; D uncertain. Germline V gene data show CDR1 as MGHDK and CDR2 as SYGVNS. Trimming took 5 bases from V and 9 from J, leaving 14 bases between them. The CDR3 has 13 residues. In DNA, the CDR3 is TGTGCCAGCAGTCCCGCCAGCTCGCGGCCCCAGCATTTT. This translates into CASSPASSRPQHF.

CDR3 bases: TGTGCCAGCAGTCCACTAGCGGGGTCTAGCACAGATACGCAGTATTTT. As protein: CASSPLAGSSTDTQYF. J is TRBJ2-3 and V is TRBV27; 10 positions match TRBD2. Germline V gene data show CDR1 as MNHEY and CDR2 as SMNVEV (reference sequence). The CDR3 has 16 amino acids. V dropped 5 bases and J dropped 0; count of bases not matched to a gene: 5.

This chain connects TRBV2 to TRBJ2-5, with a possible D match to TRBD1 (6 bases). Germline-derived CDR1 and CDR2 are SNHLY and FYNNEI. CDR3 length: 14 residues. Trimming removed 5 bases at V and 5 bases at J, with 15 bases between. The CDR3 DNA sequence: TGTGCCAGCAGTCCAACCGGGACAAAGGAGACCCAGTACTTC. It specifies CASSPTGTKETQYF.

This clone was detected once. The gene calls are TRBV2 and TRBJ2-2; 8 bases agree with TRBD2. Germline values: CDR1 SNHLY, CDR2 FYNNEI. V lost 2 bases to trimming and J lost 3 bases; unmatched junction nucleotides: 2. There are 15 residues in the CDR3. The CDR3 spells CASSEWREDTGELFF. The DNA for the CDR3 is TGTGCCAGCAGTGAATGGCGGGAGGACACCGGGGAGCTGTTTTTT.

The chain joins TRBV6-5 to TRBJ2-7, with D maybe TRBD2 (6 bases). CDR3 size: 14 residues. Per the germline V gene, CDR1 is MNHEY and CDR2 is SVGAGI. V lost 0 bases and J lost 6, with 12 bases in between. The CDR3 bases are TGTGCCAGCAGTTACTCGACGGGGGTTGGCGAGCAGTACTTC. It translates to CASSYSTGVGEQYF.

In DNA, the CDR3 is TGTGCCAGCAGCTCCTCTCTGGACGATTTCACTGAAGCTTTCTTT. Amino acids: CASSSSLDDFTEAFF. The chain has TRBV5-5 and TRBJ1-1; no clear D. Germline-derived CDR1 and CDR2 are SGHKS and YYEKEE (reference sequence). The V end lost 3 bases, the J end lost 4 bases, and 16 bases lay between the germline ends. The CDR3 loop spans 15 amino acids.

V usage is TRBV5-1 and J usage is TRBJ2-5, with 8 positions matching TRBD1. Germline V gene data show CDR1 as SGHRS and CDR2 as YFSETQ. V dropped 1 base and J dropped 3; count of bases not matched to a gene: 2. The CDR3 runs 14 residues. This CDR3 is CASSLLGQEETQYF. The CDR3 DNA follows: TGCGCCAGCAGCTTGTTGGGACAGGAAGAGACCCAGTACTTC.

V gene TRBV28 combines with J gene TRBJ1-3; D is ambiguous. The CDR3 extends over 15 amino acids. Per germline, CDR1 MDHEN and CDR2 SYDVKM. V lost 3 bases to trimming and J lost 0 bases, with 9 bases between them. CDR3 nucleotides: TGTGCCAGCAGTTTTTTTCCGAACTCTGGAAACACCATATATTTT. It translates to CASSFFPNSGNTIYF.

This chain uses TRBV19 with TRBJ1-5, with D unresolved. The CDR3 consists of 15 residues. CDR1 LNHDA and CDR2 SQIVND come from the germline V gene (reference sequence). Trimming removed 6 bases from V and 6 bases from J, with 18 bases in between. Here the CDR3 DNA reads TGTGCCAGTAGGAGTGTGGTCAGGCGTTTTCAGCCCCAGCATTTT. Protein sequence: CASRSVVRRFQPQHF.

This chain links TRBV27 with TRBJ2-3; tentatively, D is TRBD2 (5 bases). Per germline, CDR1 MNHEY and CDR2 SMNVEV (reference sequence). V dropped 5 bases and J dropped 2 bases, with 11 bases sitting between them. The CDR3 is 14 amino acids. The CDR3 here is CASSPGLSTDTQYF. The CDR3 nucleotides are TGTGCCAGCAGTCCTGGACTGTCCACAGATACGCAGTATTTT.